Shown below are 17 T cell receptor beta chains from a single sample sequenced in a study of T cell changes during pregnancy in multiple sclerosis. Method: immunoSEQ multiplex PCR; TCRdb's copy keeps in-frame clones and lacks some. Found here are about 93,000 clones, over 80% of them singletons; the top ten hold more than 2%. The sample here was peripheral blood, taken after pregnancy. These TCRs come from a female donor with multiple sclerosis, enrolled in a pregnancy study.

This chain joins TRBV30 and TRBJ2-2, with 9 nucleotides matching TRBD1. CDR1 is GTSNPN and CDR2 is SVGIG in the germline V gene (reference sequence). The ends lost 4 bases at V and 3 bases at J; junction bases unmatched: 3. This CDR3 contains 14 residues. CDR3 protein: CAWTRQGDTGELFF. For the CDR3, the DNA is TGTGCCTGGACTAGACAGGGGGACACCGGGGAGCTGTTTTTT.

As concerns this clone: At one end the junction does not follow the germline gene, possibly because of a read error. This chain connects TRBV9 to TRBJ2-7; D possibly corresponds to TRBD2 (5 bases). CDR1 and CDR2 (germline): SGDLS, YYNGEE. This CDR3 has 14 amino acids. Written as DNA, the CDR3 is TGTGCCAGCAGCCTCCGGACTGCCTCCCACGAGCAGTACTTC. Protein product: CASSLRTASHEQYF.

This chain joins TRBV19 and TRBJ1-5, with 10 nucleotides matching TRBD1. CDR3 length: 19 residues. From germline, CDR1 is LNHDA and CDR2 SQIVND (reference sequence). J lost 2 bases, V lost 7 bases, and 17 bases had no gene match. The CDR3 reads CASIQTGTGAYLRNQPQHF. CDR3 coding DNA: TGTGCCAGTATACAAACCGGGACAGGGGCCTATCTGCGCAATCAGCCCCAGCATTTT.

The chain has TRBV11-2 and TRBJ1-1, with D maybe TRBD1 (5 bases). This CDR3 spans 15 amino acids. Deletions cut 6 bases from V and 5 bases from J, with 19 bases between. Germline V gene sequence: CDR1 SGHAT, CDR2 FQNNGV. As DNA, the CDR3 is TGTGCCAGCAGAGCAGGCCGTGGGGCACGGACTGAAGCTTTCTTT. Encoded protein: CASRAGRGARTEAFF.

The sample holds one count of this clone. The chain's CDR3 is CASSQELKGRAFF. Here the CDR3 DNA reads TGTGCCAGCAGCCAAGAGCTGAAGGGCAGGGCGTTCTTT. V gene TRBV4-2 combines with J gene TRBJ1-1, with D possibly TRBD1 on 5 matching bases. CDR1 and CDR2 from the germline V gene are LGHNA and YNFKEQ. This CDR3 contains 13 residues. V was shortened by 0 bases and J by 14 bases, with 16 bases between the two germline ends.

With regard to this clone: The sample has other DNA sequences that encode this CDR3 too. The chain couples TRBV19 to TRBJ1-5, with a possible D match to TRBD1 (5 bases). The CDR3 covers 14 residues. V gave up 6 bases and J gave up 0 bases, with 9 bases separating them. In germline, CDR1 is LNHDA, CDR2 SQIVND (reference sequence). CDR3 region: CASRTEYSNQPQHF. The CDR3 DNA reads TGTGCCAGTAGGACAGAGTATAGCAATCAGCCCCAGCATTTT.

The chain employs TRBV6-6 and TRBJ1-5, with a possible D match to TRBD1 (5 bases). The CDR3 is 16 amino acids. Germline assignment: CDR1 MNHNY and CDR2 SVGAGI (reference sequence). Trimming took 6 bases from V and 5 from J, leaving 20 bases between them. The CDR3 loop reads CASSRGTGFLDQPQHF. CDR3 in DNA: TGTGCCAGCAGCCGGGGGACGGGCTTTTTAGATCAGCCCCAGCATTTT.

The chain carries TRBV4-3 and TRBJ1-5; the D gene is possibly TRBD1 (5 bases). The CDR3 length is 13 residues. Germline CDR1 is LGHNA and CDR2 is YSLEER. V lost 0 bases and J lost 7, with 7 bases in between. The CDR3: CASSQDGAQPQHF. CDR3 sequence (DNA): TGCGCCAGCAGCCAAGATGGGGCCCAGCCCCAGCATTTT.

This CDR3 reads CASEQTGVGSEKLFF. The CDR3 coding sequence is TGTGCCAGCGAACAAACAGGGGTGGGGAGTGAAAAACTGTTTTTT. The chain combines TRBV2 with TRBJ1-4; 7 bases are shared with TRBD1. The CDR3 totals 15 residues. With V trimmed by 8 bases and J by 7 bases, 13 bases remained unmatched. Germline CDR1 is SNHLY and CDR2 is FYNNEI. The full variable domain, with the rest looked up from reference TRBV2 and TRBJ1-4, is EPEVTQTPSHQVTQMGQEVILRCVPISNHLYFYWYRQILGQKVEFLVSFYNNEISEKSEIFDDQFSVERPDGSNFTLKIRSTKLEDSAMYFCASEQTGVGSEKLFFGSGTQLSVL.

This clone was detected ten times or more. The genes are TRBV7-3 and TRBJ2-3, with D possibly matching TRBD1 (6 bases). V gave up 5 bases and J gave up 0 bases, with 9 bases separating them. Germline V gene sequence: CDR1 SGHTA, CDR2 FQGTGA. The CDR3 covers 14 residues. The CDR3 nucleotides read TGTGCCAGCAGCCCAGGGGCCAGCACAGATACGCAGTATTTT. It translates to CASSPGASTDTQYF.

The chain has TRBV5-6 and TRBJ1-1; D unclear. Deletions cut 1 base from V and 5 bases from J, with 12 bases between. The germline CDR1 and CDR2 sequences are SGHDT and YYEEEE. The CDR3 extends over 14 amino acids. CDR3 sequence (DNA): TGTGCCAGCAGCTTGTATCCGGGGTTAACTGAAGCTTTCTTT. This gives the protein CASSLYPGLTEAFF. The entire variable domain, with the rest obtained from reference TRBV5-6 and TRBJ1-1, is as follows: DAGVTQSPTHLIKTRGQQVTLRCSPKSGHDTVSWYQQALGQGPQFIFQYYEEEERQRGNFPDRFSGHQFPNYSSELNVNALLLGDSALYLCASSLYPGLTEAFFGQGTRLTVV.

The chain couples TRBV14 to TRBJ1-2; TRBD1 agrees at 7 bases. This CDR3 is built from 15 residues. V shed 4 bases, J shed 1 base, and the junction held 6 bases outside the gene matches. Germline-derived CDR1 and CDR2 are SGHDN and FVKESK. CDR3 sequence: CASSPAGTDNYGYTF. The CDR3 DNA follows: TGTGCCAGCAGCCCCGCCGGGACAGATAACTATGGCTACACCTTC.

Turning to this clone: An end of the junction does not agree with germline; a read error may underlie this. V usage is TRBV2 and J usage is TRBJ2-1, with TRBD2 identical over 11 bases. CDR1 is SNHLY, CDR2 FYNNEI, per germline. CDR3 length: 13 amino acids. CDR3 sequence reads: CASLAGGYDEQFF. Here the CDR3 DNA reads TGTGCCAGTCTAGCGGGGGGCTACGATGAGCAGTTCTTC.

In DNA form, the CDR3 reads TGTGCCAGCAGCCCGGGGGGGACAGGGCTATACGAGCAGTACTTC. Its translation: CASSPGGTGLYEQYF. V usage is TRBV6-1 and J usage is TRBJ2-7; D might be TRBD1 (9 bases). Germline loops: CDR1 MNHNS, CDR2 SASEGT. Trimming took off 6 bases at V and 4 bases at J, with 19 bases between the two ends. The CDR3 sequence is 15 residues long.

V usage is TRBV19 and J usage is TRBJ2-1; TRBD2 agrees at 16 bases. Germline V lookup: CDR1 LNHDA, CDR2 SQIVND (reference sequence). The CDR3 runs to 16 residues. V shed 4 bases, J shed 7 bases, and the junction held 4 bases outside the gene matches. CDR3: CASSRGLAGGLNEQFF. For the CDR3, the DNA is TGTGCCAGTAGTAGGGGACTAGCGGGAGGGCTTAATGAGCAGTTCTTC.

This sequence joins TRBV19 and TRBJ1-2, with no clear D. V was clipped by 4 bases and J by 4 bases, with 4 bases between them. Looked up from germline, CDR1 is LNHDA and CDR2 is SQIVND (reference sequence). There are 11 residues in the CDR3. CDR3 residues: CASSTFYGYTF. The CDR3 bases are TGTGCCAGTAGTACCTTCTATGGCTACACCTTC.

This chain joins TRBV30 and TRBJ2-1, with TRBD2 matching over 10 bases. The V gene end was trimmed by 5 bases and the J gene end by 7 bases; junction bases not matched to a gene: 8. This CDR3 has 14 amino acids. Germline V gives CDR1 GTSNPN, CDR2 SVGIG (reference sequence). The CDR3 here is CAWESTSGINEQFF. DNA for the CDR3: TGTGCCTGGGAGAGTACTAGCGGGATAAATGAGCAGTTCTTC.